This TCR beta chain was identified in a study of cytomegalovirus exposure and HLA in healthy donors. The PCR contained 60 Vbeta and 13 Jbeta primers. The protocol was immunoSEQ multiplex PCR, while the TCRdb copy is restricted to in-frame clones and leaves out a portion. The profile shows some 150,000 clones, 65% to 80% of them singletons. This clone was seen more than once but under ten times. Antigen specificity is unknown. Losses at the gene ends were 4 bases for V and 1 base for J; bases not matched to a gene: 6. Germline CDR1 LNHDA, CDR2 SQIVND (reference sequence). CDR3 size: 15 residues. Study-level points and caveats: Reports state that TCR beta sequences accurately predicted most subjects' HLA-A and HLA-B alleles. The authors later found most CMV-associated TCR beta chains appeared HLA-restricted. An analysis that was carried out later associated 16,000 or so TCR beta sequences with HLA alleles at 0.05 false discovery rate. A later analysis found TCR association rates differed by HLA locus, highest for DRB1 and lowest for HLA-C.

The chain couples TRBV19 to TRBJ2-7; 8 bases are a match to TRBD2. Sequenced: PBMCs. This clonotype originated in a woman aged 40 to 50 in good health and CMV-seronegative. The CDR3 loop reads CASSTLAGPSYEQYF. For the CDR3, the DNA is TGTGCCAGTAGTACCCTAGCGGGCCCGTCCTACGAGCAGTACTTC.